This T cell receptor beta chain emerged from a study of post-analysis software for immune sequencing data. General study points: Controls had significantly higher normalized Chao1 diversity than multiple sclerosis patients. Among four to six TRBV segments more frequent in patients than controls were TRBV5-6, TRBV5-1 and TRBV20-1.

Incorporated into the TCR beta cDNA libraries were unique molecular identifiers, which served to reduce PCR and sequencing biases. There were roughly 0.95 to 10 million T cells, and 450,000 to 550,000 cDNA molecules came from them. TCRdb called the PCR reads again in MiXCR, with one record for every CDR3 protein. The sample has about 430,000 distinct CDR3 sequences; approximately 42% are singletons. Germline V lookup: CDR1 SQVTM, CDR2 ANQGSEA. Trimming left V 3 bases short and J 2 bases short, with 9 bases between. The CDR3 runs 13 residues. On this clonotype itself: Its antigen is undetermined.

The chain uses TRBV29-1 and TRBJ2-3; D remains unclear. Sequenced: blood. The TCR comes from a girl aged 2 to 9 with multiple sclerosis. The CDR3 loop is CSVDLRPTDTQYF. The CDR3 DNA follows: TGCAGCGTTGATCTACGGCCCACAGATACGCAGTATTTT.